The 10 T cell receptor beta chains given below trace back to one sample, sequenced in a study of radiation and T cells in renal cell carcinoma. Time point meaning: blood 4 weeks post-SBRT, at nephrectomy. Treatment indicated: 15 Gy SBRT to primary tumor, nephrectomy 4 weeks later. Generated by immunoSEQ multiplex PCR, the TCRdb table keeps only in-frame clones and is missing some. In the table there are about 100,000 clones, 70% to 85% of which are singletons. The sample consisted of blood, taken from a patient whose treatment included radiotherapy and nephrectomy. The receptors were gathered from a man aged 55 to 70 with renal cell carcinoma.

Concerning this clone: In the same sample, other DNA sequences code for this CDR3. The V call is TRBV4-1, the J call TRBJ2-7, with 9 positions matching TRBD2. CDR1 is MGHRA and CDR2 is YSYEKL in the germline V gene. V was pared by 3 bases and J by 2 bases, with 11 bases of the junction left unmatched. This CDR3 contains 17 residues. The CDR3 region has the DNA TGCGCCAGCAGCCAGGAAGGCAGCGGGAGGAGGACCTACGAGCAGTACTTC. It encodes CASSQEGSGRRTYEQYF.

This clone was detected once. The chain is built from TRBV5-1 and TRBJ2-1; 9 bases map to TRBD1. The CDR3 extends over 16 amino acids. V was clipped by 0 bases and J by 7 bases; unmatched bases: 8. Germline V gene sequence: CDR1 SGHRS, CDR2 YFSETQ. In DNA form, the CDR3 reads TGCGCCAGCAGCTTGGCCCCGGGACAGGGTCTGAATGAGCAGTTCTTC. Amino acids: CASSLAPGQGLNEQFF.

The chain recombines TRBV19 with TRBJ2-1; 14 positions match TRBD2. Losses at the gene ends were 5 bases for V and 8 bases for J; bases not matched to a gene: 5. CDR1 is LNHDA, CDR2 SQIVND, per germline (reference sequence). The CDR3 runs to 15 residues. Written as DNA, the CDR3 is TGTGCCAGTAGTTACGGGACTAGCGGGAGAGATGAGCAGTTCTTC. This gives the protein CASSYGTSGRDEQFF.

J is TRBJ2-1 and V is TRBV19, with a tentative D call TRBD2 (6 bases). V lost 11 bases and J lost 7, with 18 bases in between. Germline CDR1 reads LNHDA; CDR2 reads SQIVND (reference sequence). The CDR3 runs to 13 residues. The CDR3 bases are TGTGCCGTAGCCCGGAGTGGGGGGAATGAGCAGTTCTTC. Translation gives CAVARSGGNEQFF.

This chain links TRBV28 with TRBJ1-2; D possibly corresponds to TRBD1 (6 bases). Germline loops: CDR1 MDHEN, CDR2 SYDVKM. V dropped 6 bases and J dropped 2 bases, with 13 bases sitting between them. This CDR3 has 14 amino acids. The CDR3 region has the DNA TGTGCCAGCAGAATCCGACAGGAGAACTATGGCTACACCTTC. It codes for CASRIRQENYGYTF.

The V call is TRBV6-1, the J call TRBJ2-7; D perhaps matches TRBD1 (5 bases). CDR3 length: 15 residues. V lost 2 bases and J lost 7, with 18 bases in between. Per the germline V gene, CDR1 is MNHNS and CDR2 is SASEGT. The CDR3 loop is CASSELGQNWGEQYF. CDR3 bases: TGTGCCAGCAGTGAACTCGGACAAAACTGGGGAGAGCAGTACTTC.

This chain uses TRBV7-2 with TRBJ1-1; the D gene is possibly TRBD1 (6 bases). CDR3 size: 14 residues. Germline CDR1 is SGHTA and CDR2 is FQGNSA. The germline V and J ends were trimmed by 1 base and 11 bases, with 17 bases remaining between them. CDR3 DNA: TGTGCCAGCAGCTTAGGAAGGGGTGGGCAGGGGGCTTTCTTT. Its translation is CASSLGRGGQGAFF.

This chain links TRBV6-1 with TRBJ2-5; no firm D call. The CDR3 is made up of 14 amino acids. Germline lookup yields CDR1 MNHNS and CDR2 SASEGT. The germline V and J ends were trimmed by 1 base and 4 bases, with 10 bases remaining between them. The CDR3 is CASSEGRTGETQYF. In nucleotides, the CDR3 is TGTGCCAGCAGTGAAGGTAGAACCGGAGAGACCCAGTACTTC.

The chain has TRBV7-9 and TRBJ2-2; 7 bases are shared with TRBD1. CDR3 length: 14 amino acids. The ends lost 6 bases at V and 7 bases at J; junction bases unmatched: 8. The V gene's germline CDR1 is SEHNR and CDR2 FQNEAQ (reference sequence). CDR3: CASRKDRVGGELFF. The CDR3 nucleotides are TGTGCCAGCAGAAAAGACAGGGTCGGCGGGGAGCTGTTTTTT.

The chain joins TRBV6-4 to TRBJ1-2; TRBD1 matches 7 bases. The CDR3 totals 12 residues. The J segment lost 5 bases and the V segment lost 6 bases, leaving 3 bases of the junction unmatched. Germline CDR1 and CDR2: MRHNA and SNTAGT. CDR3 bases: TGTGCCAGCAGGGAGGGACAGTATGGCTACACCTTC. Translated, it gives CASREGQYGYTF.